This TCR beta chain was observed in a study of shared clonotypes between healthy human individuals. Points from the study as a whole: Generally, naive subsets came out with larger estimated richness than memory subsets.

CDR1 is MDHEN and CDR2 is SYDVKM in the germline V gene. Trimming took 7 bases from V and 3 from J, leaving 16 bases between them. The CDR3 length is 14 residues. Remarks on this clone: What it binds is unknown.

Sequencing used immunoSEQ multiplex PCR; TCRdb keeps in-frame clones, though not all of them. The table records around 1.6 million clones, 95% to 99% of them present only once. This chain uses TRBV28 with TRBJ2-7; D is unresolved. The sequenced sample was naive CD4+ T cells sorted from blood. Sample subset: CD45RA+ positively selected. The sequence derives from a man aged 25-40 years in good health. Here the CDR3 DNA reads TGTGCCAGCAATGCCGCTGGGGTAGGCTACGAGCAGTACTTC. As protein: CASNAAGVGYEQYF.